The rows below give T cell receptor beta chains drawn from one sample of a study of OX40 agonist ivuxolimab in advanced cancers. The method was immunoSEQ multiplex PCR; TCRdb's version includes in-frame clones alone and lacks a portion of them. The table lists 40,000 or so clones, about 94% of them singletons. Sequencing was performed on CD4+ or CD8+ T cells sorted from blood, taken in a trial of the OX40 agonist ivuxolimab. Receptors were obtained from an adult with an advanced solid tumor such as melanoma, head and neck, liver or kidney cancer. Both conserved end residues are part of each CDR3. A D gene is named only where the DNA matches it firmly. Only some rows state a clone size, as once, few, many or a class for expanded clones.

clone size: .; V gene: TRBV2; D gene: TRBD2; J gene: TRBJ2-1; CDR3 length: 16; CDR3 DNA: TGTGCCAGCAGAGATCGGACTAGCGGGGACTACAATGAGCAGTTCTTC; CDR3 protein: CASRDRTSGDYNEQFF
clone size: few; V gene: TRBV30; D gene: .; J gene: TRBJ1-1; CDR3 length: 14; CDR3 DNA: TGTGCCTGGACAAGGAACAGGGCGGACACTGAAGCTTTCTTT; CDR3 protein: CAWTRNRADTEAFF
clone size: .; V gene: TRBV27; D gene: .; J gene: TRBJ2-7; CDR3 length: 13; CDR3 DNA: TGTGCCAGCAGTTTATCCCCCTCCTACGAGCAGTACTTC; CDR3 protein: CASSLSPSYEQYF
clone size: .; V gene: TRBV7-2; D gene: .; J gene: TRBJ2-1; CDR3 length: 15; CDR3 DNA: TGTGCCAGCAGCTTGGCCTTAAGCTCCTACAATGAGCAGTTCTTC; CDR3 protein: CASSLALSSYNEQFF
clone size: .; V gene: TRBV27; D gene: .; J gene: TRBJ2-1; CDR3 length: 17; CDR3 DNA: TGTGCCAGCAGTAACCCGTTCGAGCGGCCTTGGGGCAATGAGCAGTTCTTC; CDR3 protein: CASSNPFERPWGNEQFF
clone size: .; V gene: TRBV4-1; D gene: .; J gene: TRBJ2-7; CDR3 length: 15; CDR3 DNA: TGCGCCAGCAGCCAAGTTCCAGGGGAGATCTACGAGCAGTACTTC; CDR3 protein: CASSQVPGEIYEQYF
clone size: .; V gene: TRBV10-3; D gene: TRBD2; J gene: TRBJ2-1; CDR3 length: 15; CDR3 DNA: TGTGCCATCAGTGAAGGACTAGCGGGCCGTAATGAGCAGTTCTTC; CDR3 protein: CAISEGLAGRNEQFF
clone size: .; V gene: TRBV6-5; D gene: TRBD1; J gene: TRBJ2-3; CDR3 length: 16; CDR3 DNA: TGTGCCAGCAGTTACGTTTGGACAGGGGTGGGGGATACGCAGTATTTT; CDR3 protein: CASSYVWTGVGDTQYF
clone size: .; V gene: TRBV27; D gene: .; J gene: TRBJ2-1; CDR3 length: 12; CDR3 DNA: TGTGCCACCTCTTTGGGTTACAATGAGCAGTTCTTC; CDR3 protein: CATSLGYNEQFF
clone size: .; V gene: TRBV27; D gene: TRBD2; J gene: TRBJ2-7; CDR3 length: 18; CDR3 DNA: TGTGCCAGCAGTTTACTTAAATCCGGGACTAGCGGGAACTACGAGCAGTACTTC; CDR3 protein: CASSLLKSGTSGNYEQYF
clone size: .; V gene: TRBV28; D gene: TRBD1; J gene: TRBJ1-4; CDR3 length: 16; CDR3 DNA: TGTGCCAGCAGTTGGGATCTCAGGGGGTTCAATGAAAAACTGTTTTTT; CDR3 protein: CASSWDLRGFNEKLFF
clone size: .; V gene: TRBV5-1; D gene: .; J gene: TRBJ1-5; CDR3 length: 15; CDR3 DNA: TGCGCCAGCAGCCCGGCAGGGGCAAGCAATCAGCCCCAGCATTTT; CDR3 protein: CASSPAGASNQPQHF
clone size: .; V gene: TRBV2; D gene: .; J gene: TRBJ2-3; CDR3 length: 15; CDR3 DNA: TGTGCCAGCAGTGAAATACCCTTGGGCCGCGATACGCAGTATTTT; CDR3 protein: CASSEIPLGRDTQYF
clone size: .; V gene: TRBV28; D gene: TRBD1; J gene: TRBJ2-3; CDR3 length: 16; CDR3 DNA: TGTGCCAGCAGTCCGGGGACAGGGGGCGAAACAGATACGCAGTATTTT; CDR3 protein: CASSPGTGGETDTQYF
clone size: .; V gene: TRBV6-5; D gene: .; J gene: TRBJ1-4; CDR3 length: 14; CDR3 DNA: TGTGCCAGCAGTTACTCGACGGGATATGAAAAACTGTTTTTT; CDR3 protein: CASSYSTGYEKLFF
clone size: .; V gene: TRBV12-2; D gene: .; J gene: TRBJ2-5; CDR3 length: 17; CDR3 DNA: TGTGCAAGTCGCTTAGCGGCCCTAGCGGGACGTCAAGAGACCCAGTACTTC; CDR3 protein: CASRLAALAGRQETQYF
clone size: .; V gene: TRBV6-4; D gene: .; J gene: TRBJ2-3; CDR3 length: 15; CDR3 DNA: TGTGCCAGCAGTGACTCGCCGGGAGCAACAGATACGCAGTATTTT; CDR3 protein: CASSDSPGATDTQYF
clone size: .; V gene: TRBV9; D gene: TRBD2; J gene: TRBJ2-7; CDR3 length: 15; CDR3 DNA: TGTGCCAGCAGCCCCGAGACTAGCGGGATCAACGAGCAGTACTTC; CDR3 protein: CASSPETSGINEQYF
clone size: .; V gene: TRBV9; D gene: .; J gene: TRBJ1-2; CDR3 length: 14; CDR3 DNA: TGTGCCAGCAGCGTAGGGTACAGTAACTATGGCTACACCTTC; CDR3 protein: CASSVGYSNYGYTF
clone size: .; V gene: TRBV28; D gene: .; J gene: TRBJ1-2; CDR3 length: 18; CDR3 DNA: TGTGCCAGCAGTTTTTCTGTTGGCAGTTCTCTTGCTAACTATGGCTACACCTTC; CDR3 protein: CASSFSVGSSLANYGYTF
clone size: .; V gene: TRBV11-3; D gene: .; J gene: TRBJ2-3; CDR3 length: 13; CDR3 DNA: TGTGCCAGCAGCCAGGAGGTGTCAGATACGCAGTATTTT; CDR3 protein: CASSQEVSDTQYF
clone size: .; V gene: TRBV30; D gene: TRBD1; J gene: TRBJ2-7; CDR3 length: 14; CDR3 DNA: TGTGCCTGGAGTGGGGACAGGGTTTCATACGAGCAGTACTTC; CDR3 protein: CAWSGDRVSYEQYF
clone size: .; V gene: TRBV19; D gene: TRBD2; J gene: TRBJ2-1; CDR3 length: 16; CDR3 DNA: TGTGCCAGTAGTATAGAGACTAGCGGGAATGATGGTGAGCAGTTCTTC; CDR3 protein: CASSIETSGNDGEQFF
clone size: .; V gene: TRBV19; D gene: .; J gene: TRBJ1-5; CDR3 length: 15; CDR3 DNA: TGTGCCAGTACCCCGGACGGTTTTAGCAATCAGCCCCAGCATTTT; CDR3 protein: CASTPDGFSNQPQHF
clone size: .; V gene: TRBV5-1; D gene: .; J gene: TRBJ2-1; CDR3 length: 16; CDR3 DNA: TGCGCCAGCAGCTTGGTAGCGGCTCGGGATAGTAGTGAGCAGTTCTTC; CDR3 protein: CASSLVAARDSSEQFF
clone size: .; V gene: TRBV21-1; D gene: .; J gene: TRBJ2-7; CDR3 length: 15; CDR3 DNA: TGTGCCAGCAGCAAAGCGGGGCTGGTTTCCTGCGAGCAGTACTTC; CDR3 protein: CASSKAGLVSCEQYF
clone size: .; V gene: TRBV25-1; D gene: .; J gene: TRBJ2-6; CDR3 length: 13; CDR3 DNA: TGTGCCAGTCAGGGCCCTGGGGCCAACGTCCTGACTTTC; CDR3 protein: CASQGPGANVLTF
clone size: .; V gene: TRBV18; D gene: TRBD2; J gene: TRBJ2-5; CDR3 length: 15; CDR3 DNA: TGTGCCAGCTCACCATCTAGCGGGTCCCAAGAGACCCAGTACTTC; CDR3 protein: CASSPSSGSQETQYF
clone size: .; V gene: TRBV11-2; D gene: TRBD1; J gene: TRBJ1-4; CDR3 length: 14; CDR3 DNA: TGTGCCAGCAGCTCGACAGGGGGCTCTGAAAAACTGTTTTTT; CDR3 protein: CASSSTGGSEKLFF
clone size: .; V gene: TRBV15; D gene: TRBD2; J gene: TRBJ2-1; CDR3 length: 15; CDR3 DNA: TGTGCCACCAGCAGCCCAGCGGGAACTTACAATGAGCAGTTCTTC; CDR3 protein: CATSSPAGTYNEQFF
clone size: .; V gene: TRBV4-1; D gene: .; J gene: TRBJ2-7; CDR3 length: 13; CDR3 DNA: TGCGCCAGCAGCCAACGAGACAGCTACGAGCAGTACTTC; CDR3 protein: CASSQRDSYEQYF
clone size: .; V gene: TRBV5-1; D gene: TRBD2; J gene: TRBJ2-1; CDR3 length: 13; CDR3 DNA: TGCGCCAGCAGCTCCGGACTAGCCAGTGAGCAGTTCTTC; CDR3 protein: CASSSGLASEQFF
clone size: .; V gene: TRBV6-1; D gene: .; J gene: TRBJ2-2; CDR3 length: 14; CDR3 DNA: TGTGCCAGCAGTTGGCGGGAGAACACCGGGGAGCTGTTTTTT; CDR3 protein: CASSWRENTGELFF
clone size: .; V gene: TRBV27; D gene: TRBD2; J gene: TRBJ2-1; CDR3 length: 15; CDR3 DNA: TGTGCCAGCAGTTTCATAGCGGGATTCTACAATGAGCAGTTCTTC; CDR3 protein: CASSFIAGFYNEQFF
clone size: .; V gene: TRBV7-8; D gene: .; J gene: TRBJ1-5; CDR3 length: 14; CDR3 DNA: TGTGCCAGCAGCTTATTGGAAGGGCCGCAGCCCCAGCATTTT; CDR3 protein: CASSLLEGPQPQHF
clone size: once; V gene: TRBV5-6; D gene: .; J gene: TRBJ2-2; CDR3 length: 14; CDR3 DNA: TGTGCCAGCAGCTTCCGGGAAAACACCGGGGAGCTGTTTTTT; CDR3 protein: CASSFRENTGELFF
clone size: .; V gene: TRBV15; D gene: .; J gene: TRBJ1-1; CDR3 length: 14; CDR3 DNA: TGTGCCACCAGCAGAGACAGGGCGAACACTGAAGCTTTCTTT; CDR3 protein: CATSRDRANTEAFF
clone size: .; V gene: TRBV27; D gene: TRBD2; J gene: TRBJ2-7; CDR3 length: 14; CDR3 DNA: TGTGCCAGCAGTTCAGGACTAGCGTTATACGAGCAGTACTTC; CDR3 protein: CASSSGLALYEQYF
clone size: .; V gene: TRBV19; D gene: .; J gene: TRBJ2-7; CDR3 length: 15; CDR3 DNA: TGTGCCAGTAGTATTACAGCGTTCAGAGGGTACGAGCAGTACTTC; CDR3 protein: CASSITAFRGYEQYF
clone size: .; V gene: TRBV5-1; D gene: .; J gene: TRBJ2-3; CDR3 length: 16; CDR3 DNA: TGCGCCAGCAGCCAAAAGGATGGGGGTAGCACAGATACGCAGTATTTT; CDR3 protein: CASSQKDGGSTDTQYF
clone size: .; V gene: TRBV25-1; D gene: TRBD1; J gene: TRBJ1-1; CDR3 length: 13; CDR3 DNA: TGTGCCAGCAGTGAACAGGGGACAGGAAAACTCCTCTTT; CDR3 protein: CASSEQGTGKLLF
clone size: .; V gene: TRBV29-1; D gene: .; J gene: TRBJ1-2; CDR3 length: 13; CDR3 DNA: TGCAGCGTTGAGAACAGCTTAGACTATGGCTACACCTTC; CDR3 protein: CSVENSLDYGYTF
clone size: .; V gene: TRBV9; D gene: TRBD2; J gene: TRBJ2-2; CDR3 length: 16; CDR3 DNA: TGTGCCAGCAGCCCCGGGACTAGCGGGTTATCCGGGGAGCTGCTTTTT; CDR3 protein: CASSPGTSGLSGELLF
clone size: .; V gene: TRBV5-4; D gene: .; J gene: TRBJ2-5; CDR3 length: 13; CDR3 DNA: TGTGCCAGCAGCTTGGCGTACCAAGAGACCCAGTACTTC; CDR3 protein: CASSLAYQETQYF
clone size: .; V gene: TRBV19; D gene: TRBD1; J gene: TRBJ1-1; CDR3 length: 13; CDR3 DNA: TGTGCCAGTAGTCAGGGGGCTGTGACTGAAGCTTTCTTT; CDR3 protein: CASSQGAVTEAFF